This T cell receptor (beta chain) was obtained from a study of cytomegalovirus exposure and HLA in healthy donors (dated by TCRdb to between 2016 and 2019). Notes on the research overall: According to an earlier analysis of 450 to 650 of the donors, about 179 million T cells yielded 117 million unique TCR beta sequences and roughly 280 Gb of sequence data. Around 300 gigabases of sequencing data and 80 million or so unique TCR sequences were included in an early release covering 500 to 750 HLA-typed donors. Of the roughly 420 genotyped donors, 81% were placed in the genetic ancestry cluster associated with self-reported Caucasian donors. The aim of the study was to test whether cataloging public T cell receptors could identify signatures of past pathogen exposure. Using immunosequencing, the study profiled T cell repertoires from 550 to 750 subjects and related those repertoires to cytomegalovirus serostatus. Besides the first cohort of 500 to 700 subjects, a separate validation cohort made up of 120 different subjects was used. High-throughput TCR immunosequencing, statistical association of individual TCRs with disease status, and machine learning were combined to predict cytomegalovirus infection status. A later analysis re-analyzed previously published TCR beta repertoires from 600 to 850 donors and added high-resolution HLA genotyping to study TCR occurrence patterns. Rather than using new phenotypic data, the later analysis identified candidate immune exposures from TCR beta sequences and from how often those sequences occurred across donors. An earlier analysis of around 540 of the donors applied high-throughput TCR beta sequencing to assess whether each TCR beta V gene segment acted as functional or pseudogenic. Donor age, sex, ethnicity and CMV serostatus were compiled together with the repertoire data. A later genetic analysis used genome-wide SNP genotypes for about 55% of the 666 donors, treating that subset as a discovery cohort. Every repertoire in the discovery cohort had been generated on one and the same sequencing platform. HLA typing covered class I and class II loci at four-digit resolution. The number of donors typed differed by locus, with 629-630 for A, B, C, DRB1 and DQB1, 522 for DQA1, over 600 for DPA1, and around 450 for DPB1. Several DR-DQ haplotypes were treated as single units for association and clustering because of strong linkage in the cohort. Among a few hundred genotyped donors of the cohort, an average of about 240,000 unique TCR beta nucleotide sequences were sequenced per donor, roughly 18% of them non-productive.

The cohort consisted of more than 650 healthy bone marrow donors. At the time of sampling, all cohort members were nominally healthy, though unrecorded immune exposures were likely present. The donor was CMV seropositive and belonged to the group of over 250 seropositive cohort members. Every donor gave a peripheral blood sample, and the peripheral blood mononuclear cells from that sample were used for TCR beta sequencing. Genomic DNA was extracted from the blood cell samples with the Qiagen DNeasy Blood Extraction Kit. Library prep was done by the immunoSEQ multiplex PCR assay. For the multiplex PCR, a mixture combining 60 forward primers for TCR Vbeta segments and 13 reverse primers for TCR Jbeta segments was used. The CDR3 region of rearranged TCR beta genes was amplified from genomic DNA with a multiplex PCR assay. The amplified TCR beta libraries were sequenced on the Illumina HiSeq System as 87-base-pair reads. Turning to the authors' computational methods: A later analysis counted about 76 million unique TCR beta chains across the approximately 700 repertoires, and some 11 million of these chains were shared by at least two donors. Raw reads were error-corrected and collapsed into unique sequences with a nearest-neighbor algorithm that merged closely related sequences to remove PCR and sequencing errors. Alignment of CDR3 sequences to IMGT reference sequences was used to assign V, D and J gene segments. For a sequence to be retained, a match of at least six nucleotides to both a V gene segment and a J gene segment was required. Rearrangements were classified as productive when the CDR3 lacked stop codons and remained in frame with V and J, and all other rearrangements were classified as non-productive. Following IMGT convention, CDR3 was defined as the stretch from the second conserved V-encoded cysteine to the conserved J-encoded phenylalanine. The earlier analysis of roughly 590 of the donors excluded any sequence lacking an unambiguous match to a single V gene segment. An earlier analysis of fewer than 750 of the donors called V segments functional above 56.7% productive rearrangements and segregating when the between-donor standard deviation exceeded 5%. A statistical classification framework was built for diagnosing cytomegalovirus status from the catalog of TCR beta chain sequences. In a later analysis, TCR nucleotide sequences were compared against IMGT/GENE-DB human TR gene sequences so that V and J genes could be assigned. A later analysis assigned CDR3 sequences and most-parsimonious VDJ recombination scenarios with the TCRdist pipeline. In a later analysis, every TCR beta chain was defined by the combination of its CDR3 amino acid sequence and its V-gene family, and reads without a unique V-gene family were dropped. In a later analysis, several hundred highly shared, low-generation-probability nucleotide sequences were removed to address suspected cross-contamination and a sequencing artifact. In a later analysis, a clonal expansion index for each public chain was calculated from normalized within-repertoire ranks of inferred template counts. A later analysis computed generation probabilities with a VDJ recombination model fitted to out-of-frame rearrangements, and checked the results against IGoR. In a later analysis, hypergeometric tests were used to score TCR-TCR, TCR-HLA and TCR-CMV co-occurrence, with a repertoire-size bias correction applied to TCR pairs. To estimate false discovery rates, a later analysis permuted the HLA or CMV assignments 20 times. In a later analysis, co-occurring TCRs were grouped using DBSCAN, and TCRdist sequence similarity was added for clustering within HLA-allele-positive subsets. Co-occurrence clustering excluded repertoires with fewer than 30,000 or more than 120,000 public chains, plus five with anomalous nucleotide sharing. TCRdb obtained this table from immuneACCESS and retained in-frame rearrangements with V and J assigned. These tables miss some clones; where compared with another copy, unresolved V genes account for less than half of the shortfall, and the remainder is unexplained. That table furnishes V, J and clone size, whereas the DNA furnished D and trimming. The sample profile shows about 85,000 clones; approximately 80% of them were found once. The ten largest clones capture approximately 23% of the sample.

As encoded in the germline V gene, CDR1 is SGDLS while CDR2 is YYNGEE. The junction carries 15 bases between V and J, which are trimmed by 0 bases and 5 bases respectively. Counted from cysteine to phenylalanine, this CDR3 has 16 amino acids. CDR3 DNA is the only sequence kept; it has 48 bases, read in frame from the first base. With respect to this clone: No antigen is known for it. Base quality data are lacking; no much larger clone is found one base away.

Results the study describes overall, beyond this receptor: In a later analysis, HLA-associated TCR beta chains were found to be more clonally expanded and to have lower generation probabilities than equally common non-associated chains. A later analysis found that most CMV-associated TCR beta chains appeared HLA-restricted, with HLA associations seemingly driven largely by CMV exposure. A later genetic analysis reported fewer N-insertions in productive TCRs among donors in an Asian-associated ancestry cluster than the approximately 670-donor mean. A further reported finding was that TCR beta sequences accurately predicted the HLA-A and HLA-B alleles for most subjects in the first cohort. Because counts were too low, 15 to 20 rarely observed V segments, including chromosome 9 orphons, were left out of the earlier analysis of approximately 500 of the donors. In both the original and validation cohorts, the classifier was reported to diagnose cytomegalovirus status with high specificity and sensitivity. Because some donors lacked HLA typing at each locus, the association tests relied only on the typed subset. Some IMGT-functional V segments, including TRBV6-2 and TRBV6-3, could not be distinguished by the 87-base-pair reads and were therefore excluded. Most TCR sequences were observed very rarely across donors, whereas some public TCRs were present in many individuals. Broadly in line with IMGT annotations, most TCR beta V segments showed up in productive rearrangements about 90% or about 30% of the time in an earlier analysis of several hundred of the donors. A group of highly shared sequence variants was considered likely to be a technical artifact of the sequencing pipeline. The only immune exposure information available for the cohort was CMV serostatus. Specific HLA alleles were associated with roughly 16,000 TCR beta sequences at a false discovery rate of 0.05 in a later analysis. Correlated functional status among segregating V segments might be attributable to linkage disequilibrium, but an unknown experimental factor could not be ruled out. V-gene and J-gene trimming of TCR beta chains was associated with a missense DCLRE1C variant in a later genetic analysis, and the association was replicated in an independent cohort. In a later analysis, the rate of TCR association differed among HLA loci, with DRB1 alleles having the most associated TCRs and HLA-C alleles having the fewest. According to a later analysis, parvovirus B19, influenza, CMV and Epstein-Barr virus appeared linked to several top co-occurrence clusters. A few of the identified cytomegalovirus-associated TCR beta chains were confirmed in vitro to be specific for cytomegalovirus antigens. The authors suggested that the approach could potentially be generalized to other disease states and immunological phenotypes. Roughly uniform sequencing depth across donors was assumed in presence/absence analyses, although this assumption may not hold. When HLA alleles, especially DR and DQ, strongly co-occurred, attributing TCR associations to individual alleles was difficult. The study gave a list of roughly 150 TCR beta chains associated with cytomegalovirus. In this cohort, only TCR beta chains were sequenced, and detectable features were limited by the absence of alpha or paired-chain data.

Specimen: PBMCs. This TCR was sampled from a woman aged 45-65 years in good health and CMV-seropositive. The V and J segments used are TRBV9 and TRBJ2-1; possibly the D gene is TRBD2, per 6 matching bases. The nucleotide sequence reads TGTGCCAGCAGCGTAGCAGAACTAGGAGGGGACAATGAGCAGTTCTTC. The translation is CASSVAELGGDNEQFF. When the CDR3 is completed using the reference TRBV9 and TRBJ2-1 genes on either side, the full variable domain is DSGVTQTPKHLITATGQRVTLRCSPRSGDLSVYWYQQSLDQGLQFLIQYYNGEERAKGNILERFSAQQFPDLHSELNLSSLELGDSALYFCASSVAELGGDNEQFFGPGTRLTVL.